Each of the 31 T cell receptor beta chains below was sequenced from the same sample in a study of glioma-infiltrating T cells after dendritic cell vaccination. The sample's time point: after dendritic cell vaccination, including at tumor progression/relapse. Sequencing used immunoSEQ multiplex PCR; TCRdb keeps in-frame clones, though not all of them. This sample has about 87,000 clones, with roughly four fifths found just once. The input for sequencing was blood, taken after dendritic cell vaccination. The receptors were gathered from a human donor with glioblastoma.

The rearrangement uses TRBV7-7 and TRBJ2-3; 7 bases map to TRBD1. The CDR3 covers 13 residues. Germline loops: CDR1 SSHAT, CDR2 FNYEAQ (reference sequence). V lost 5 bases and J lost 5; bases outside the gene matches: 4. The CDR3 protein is CASSPDREDTQYF. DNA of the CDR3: TGTGCCAGCAGCCCAGACAGGGAAGATACGCAGTATTTT. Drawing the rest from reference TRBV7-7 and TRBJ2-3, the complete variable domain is GAGVSQSPRYKVTKRGQDVTLRCDPISSHATLYWYQQALGQGPEFLTYFNYEAQPDKSGLPSDRFSAERPEGSISTLTIQRTEQRDSAMYRCASSPDREDTQYFGPGTRLTVL.

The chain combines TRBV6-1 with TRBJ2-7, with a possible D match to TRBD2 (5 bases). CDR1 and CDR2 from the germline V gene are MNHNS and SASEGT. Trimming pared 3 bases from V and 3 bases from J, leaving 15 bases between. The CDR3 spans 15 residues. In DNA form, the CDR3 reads TGTGCCAGCAGTGACCCTCCTCCCGGGGTCTACGAGCAGTACTTC. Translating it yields CASSDPPPGVYEQYF.

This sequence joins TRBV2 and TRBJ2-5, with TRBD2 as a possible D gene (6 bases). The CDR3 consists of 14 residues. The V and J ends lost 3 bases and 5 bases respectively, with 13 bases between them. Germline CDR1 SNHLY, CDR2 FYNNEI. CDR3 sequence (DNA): TGTGCCAGCAGTGACCTGACGGCGGGGGAGACCCAGTACTTC. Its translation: CASSDLTAGETQYF.

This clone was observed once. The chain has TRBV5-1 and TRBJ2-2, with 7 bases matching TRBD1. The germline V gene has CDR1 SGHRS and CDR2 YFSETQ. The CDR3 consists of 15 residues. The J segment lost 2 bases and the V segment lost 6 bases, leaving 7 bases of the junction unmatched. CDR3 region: CASTPGQSNTGELFF. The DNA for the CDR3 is TGCGCCAGCACTCCGGGACAGAGTAACACCGGGGAGCTGTTTTTT.

This chain's CDR3 is CASRSISGGFETQYF. CDR3 bases: TGTGCCAGCAGATCCATTAGCGGGGGATTTGAAACGCAGTATTTT. The chain is built from TRBV6-5 and TRBJ2-3; 9 nucleotides agree with TRBD2. Germline V CDR1 and CDR2: MNHEY, SVGAGI. The CDR3 is 15 amino acids. Germline trimming cut 6 bases from V and 9 bases from J; bases unmatched to any gene: 13.

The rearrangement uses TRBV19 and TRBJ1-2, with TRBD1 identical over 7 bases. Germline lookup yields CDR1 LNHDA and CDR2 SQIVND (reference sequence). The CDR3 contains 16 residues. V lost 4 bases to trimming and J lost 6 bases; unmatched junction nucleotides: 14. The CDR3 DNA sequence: TGTGCCAGTAGTAACGGCCCGACAGGGCATAGAGATGGCTACACCTTC. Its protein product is CASSNGPTGHRDGYTF.

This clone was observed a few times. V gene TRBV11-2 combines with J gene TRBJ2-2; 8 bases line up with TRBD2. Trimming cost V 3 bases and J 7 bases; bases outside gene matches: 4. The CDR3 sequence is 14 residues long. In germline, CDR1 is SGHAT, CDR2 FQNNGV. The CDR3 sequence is CASSFRGGIGELFF. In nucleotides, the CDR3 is TGTGCCAGCAGCTTCCGGGGGGGAATCGGGGAGCTGTTTTTT.

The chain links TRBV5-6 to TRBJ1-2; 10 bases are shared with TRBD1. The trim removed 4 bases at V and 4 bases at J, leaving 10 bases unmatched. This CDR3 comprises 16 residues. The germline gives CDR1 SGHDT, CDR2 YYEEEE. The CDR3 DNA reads TGTGCCAGCAGCGAGTTTGGACAGGGGGTTTTCTATGGCTACACCTTC. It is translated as CASSEFGQGVFYGYTF.

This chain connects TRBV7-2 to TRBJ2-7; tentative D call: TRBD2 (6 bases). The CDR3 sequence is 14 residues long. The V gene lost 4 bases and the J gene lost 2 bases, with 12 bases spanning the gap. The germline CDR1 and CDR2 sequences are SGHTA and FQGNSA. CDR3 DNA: TGTGCCAGCAGCTCGCGGGACTTAACCTACGAGCAGTACTTC. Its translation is CASSSRDLTYEQYF. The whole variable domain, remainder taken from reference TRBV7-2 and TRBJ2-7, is GAGVSQSPSNKVTEKGKDVELRCDPISGHTALYWYRQSLGQGLEFLIYFQGNSAPDKSGLPSDRFSAERTGGSVSTLTIQRTQQEDSAVYLCASSSRDLTYEQYFGPGTRLTVT.

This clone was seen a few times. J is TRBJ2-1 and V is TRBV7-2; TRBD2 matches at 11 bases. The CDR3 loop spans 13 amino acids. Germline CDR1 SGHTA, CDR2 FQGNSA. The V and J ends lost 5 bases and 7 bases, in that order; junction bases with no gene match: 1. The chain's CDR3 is CASSPSGGNEQFF. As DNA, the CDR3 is TGTGCCAGCAGCCCTAGCGGGGGGAATGAGCAGTTCTTC.

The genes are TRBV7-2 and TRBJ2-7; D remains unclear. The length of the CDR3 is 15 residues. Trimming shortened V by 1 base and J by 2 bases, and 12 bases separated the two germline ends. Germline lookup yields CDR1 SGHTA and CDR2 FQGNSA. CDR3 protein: CASSLVSTETYEQYF. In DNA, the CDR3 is TGTGCCAGCAGCTTAGTTTCGACGGAGACCTACGAGCAGTACTTC.

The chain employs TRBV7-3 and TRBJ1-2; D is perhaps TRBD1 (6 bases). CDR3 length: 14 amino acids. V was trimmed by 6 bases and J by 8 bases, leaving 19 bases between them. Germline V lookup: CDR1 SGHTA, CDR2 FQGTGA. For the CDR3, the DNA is TGTGCCAGCAGTAAATCTAACAGGGCGGACGGCTACACCTTC. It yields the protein CASSKSNRADGYTF.

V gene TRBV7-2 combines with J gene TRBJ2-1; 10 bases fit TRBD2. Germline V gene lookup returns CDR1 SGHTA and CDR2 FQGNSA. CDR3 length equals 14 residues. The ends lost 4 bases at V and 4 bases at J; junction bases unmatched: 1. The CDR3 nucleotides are TGTGCCAGCAGCTCGACTAGCGGGTACAATGAGCAGTTCTTC. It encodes CASSSTSGYNEQFF.

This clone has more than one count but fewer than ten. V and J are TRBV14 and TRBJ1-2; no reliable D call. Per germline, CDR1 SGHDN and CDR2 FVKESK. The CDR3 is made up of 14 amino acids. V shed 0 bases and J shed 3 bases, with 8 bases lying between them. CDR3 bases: TGTGCCAGCAGCCAAGATGCGGCAGACTATGGCTACACCTTC. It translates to CASSQDAADYGYTF.

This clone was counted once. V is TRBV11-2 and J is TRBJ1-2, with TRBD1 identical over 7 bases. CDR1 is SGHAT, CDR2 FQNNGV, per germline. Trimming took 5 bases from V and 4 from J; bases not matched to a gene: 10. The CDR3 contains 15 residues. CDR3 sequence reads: CASSPSRAGGYGYTF. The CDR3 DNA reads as TGTGCCAGCAGCCCATCTAGGGCAGGGGGCTATGGCTACACCTTC. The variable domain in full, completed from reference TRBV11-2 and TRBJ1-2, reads EAGVAQSPRYKIIEKRQSVAFWCNPISGHATLYWYQQILGQGPKLLIQFQNNGVVDDSQLPKDRFSAERLKGVDSTLKIQPAKLEDSAVYLCASSPSRAGGYGYTFGSGTRLTVV.

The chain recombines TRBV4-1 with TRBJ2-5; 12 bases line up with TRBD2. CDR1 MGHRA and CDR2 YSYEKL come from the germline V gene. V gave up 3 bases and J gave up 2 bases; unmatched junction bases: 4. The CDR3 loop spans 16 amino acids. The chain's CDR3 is CASSQLAGGRQETQYF. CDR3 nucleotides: TGCGCCAGCAGCCAGCTAGCGGGGGGGCGGCAAGAGACCCAGTACTTC.

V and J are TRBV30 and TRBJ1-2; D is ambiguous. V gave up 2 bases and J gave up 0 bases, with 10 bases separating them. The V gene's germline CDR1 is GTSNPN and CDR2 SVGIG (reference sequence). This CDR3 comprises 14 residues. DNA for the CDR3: TGTGCCTGGAGTCTTGGCTCAACTAACTATGGCTACACCTTC. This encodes CAWSLGSTNYGYTF.

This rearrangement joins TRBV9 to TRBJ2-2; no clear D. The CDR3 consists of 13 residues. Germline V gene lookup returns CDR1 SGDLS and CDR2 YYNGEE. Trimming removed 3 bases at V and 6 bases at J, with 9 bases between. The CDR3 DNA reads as TGTGCCAGCAGCGCGCGATTGTCCGGGGAGCTGTTTTTT. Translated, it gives CASSARLSGELFF.

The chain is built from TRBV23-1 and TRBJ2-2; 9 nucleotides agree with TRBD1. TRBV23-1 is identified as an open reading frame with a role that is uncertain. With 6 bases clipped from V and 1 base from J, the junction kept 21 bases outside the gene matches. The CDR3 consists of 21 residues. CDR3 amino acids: CASRLNTRDRDPLQNTGELFF. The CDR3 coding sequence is TGCGCCAGCAGACTTAATACCCGGGACAGGGACCCTTTACAGAACACCGGGGAGCTGTTTTTT.

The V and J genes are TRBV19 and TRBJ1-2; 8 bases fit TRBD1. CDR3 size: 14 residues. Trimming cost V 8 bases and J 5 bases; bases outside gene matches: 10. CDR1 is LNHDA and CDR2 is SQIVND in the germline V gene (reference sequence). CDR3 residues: CASSTTGATYGYTF. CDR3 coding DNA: TGTGCCAGTTCTACGACAGGGGCTACTTATGGCTACACCTTC.

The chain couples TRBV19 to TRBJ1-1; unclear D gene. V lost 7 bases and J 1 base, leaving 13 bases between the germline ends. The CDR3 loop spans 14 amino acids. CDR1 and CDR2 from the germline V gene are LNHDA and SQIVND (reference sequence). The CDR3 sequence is CASIGTASNTEAFF. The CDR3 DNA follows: TGTGCCAGTATAGGTACAGCCTCGAACACTGAAGCTTTCTTT.

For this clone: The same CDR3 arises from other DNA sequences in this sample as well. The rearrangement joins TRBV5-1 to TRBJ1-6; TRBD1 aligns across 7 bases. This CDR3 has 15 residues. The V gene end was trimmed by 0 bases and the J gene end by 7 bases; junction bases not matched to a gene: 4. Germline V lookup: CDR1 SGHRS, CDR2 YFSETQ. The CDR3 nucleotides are TGCGCCAGCAGCTTGGACCCAGGGGGGAATTCACCCCTCCACTTT. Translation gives CASSLDPGGNSPLHF.

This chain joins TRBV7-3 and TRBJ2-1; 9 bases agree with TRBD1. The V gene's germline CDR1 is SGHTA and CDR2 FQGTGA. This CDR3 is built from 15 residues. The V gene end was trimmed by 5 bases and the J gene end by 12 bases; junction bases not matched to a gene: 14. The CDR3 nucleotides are TGTGCCAGCAGCCCCAGCGGGACAGGGTCAAAAGGGCAGTTCTTC. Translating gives CASSPSGTGSKGQFF.

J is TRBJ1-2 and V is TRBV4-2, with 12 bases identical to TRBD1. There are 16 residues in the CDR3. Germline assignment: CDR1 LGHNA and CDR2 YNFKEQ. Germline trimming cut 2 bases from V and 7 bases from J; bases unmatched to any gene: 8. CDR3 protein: CASSQTGTGGLSGYTF. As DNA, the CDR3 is TGTGCCAGCAGCCAAACCGGGACAGGGGGCCTAAGTGGCTACACCTTC.

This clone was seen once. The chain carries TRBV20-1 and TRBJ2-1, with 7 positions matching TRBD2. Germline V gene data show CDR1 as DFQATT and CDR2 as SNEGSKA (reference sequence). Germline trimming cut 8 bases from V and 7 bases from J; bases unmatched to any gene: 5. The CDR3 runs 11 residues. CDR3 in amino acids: CSCWGGNEQFF. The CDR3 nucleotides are TGCAGTTGCTGGGGGGGGAATGAGCAGTTCTTC.

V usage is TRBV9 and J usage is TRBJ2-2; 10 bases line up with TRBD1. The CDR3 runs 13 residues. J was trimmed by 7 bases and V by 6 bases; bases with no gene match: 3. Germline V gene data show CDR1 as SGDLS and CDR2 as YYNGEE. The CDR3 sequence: CASTGQGVGELFF. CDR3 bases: TGTGCCAGCACAGGACAGGGGGTCGGGGAGCTGTTTTTT.

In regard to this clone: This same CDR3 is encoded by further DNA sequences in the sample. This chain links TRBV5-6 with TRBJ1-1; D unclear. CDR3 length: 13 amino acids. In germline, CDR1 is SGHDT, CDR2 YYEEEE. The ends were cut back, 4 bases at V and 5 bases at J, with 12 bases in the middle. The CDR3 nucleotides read TGTGCCAGCAGCCCATCGTCAGGAACTGAAGCTTTCTTT. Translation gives CASSPSSGTEAFF.

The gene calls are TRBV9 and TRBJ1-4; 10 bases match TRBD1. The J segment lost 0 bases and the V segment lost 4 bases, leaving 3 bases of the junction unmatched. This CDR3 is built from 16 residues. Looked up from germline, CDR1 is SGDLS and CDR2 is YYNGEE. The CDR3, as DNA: TGTGCCAGCAGCTCCGGGACAGGGGCAACTAATGAAAAACTGTTTTTT. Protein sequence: CASSSGTGATNEKLFF.

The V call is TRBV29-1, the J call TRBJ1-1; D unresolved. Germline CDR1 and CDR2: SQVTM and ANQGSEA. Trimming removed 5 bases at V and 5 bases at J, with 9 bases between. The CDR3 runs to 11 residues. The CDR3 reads CSVRGNTEAFF. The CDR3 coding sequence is TGCAGCGTTAGAGGGAATACTGAAGCTTTCTTT.

The CDR3 coding sequence is TGTGCCAGCAGCCACGCACAGTTCCGCGCTCATGAAAAACTGTTTTTT. It specifies CASSHAQFRAHEKLFF. The rearrangement links TRBV5-8 to TRBJ1-4, with D unclear. Germline CDR1 and CDR2: SGHTS and YDEGEE. V gave up 4 bases and J gave up 6 bases, with 19 bases separating them. CDR3 length equals 16 residues. The whole variable domain, remainder taken from reference TRBV5-8 and TRBJ1-4, is EAGVTQSPTHLIKTRGQQATLRCSPISGHTSVYWYQQALGLGLQFLLWYDEGEERNRGNFPPRFSGRQFPNYSSELNVNALELEDSALYLCASSHAQFRAHEKLFFGSGTQLSVL.

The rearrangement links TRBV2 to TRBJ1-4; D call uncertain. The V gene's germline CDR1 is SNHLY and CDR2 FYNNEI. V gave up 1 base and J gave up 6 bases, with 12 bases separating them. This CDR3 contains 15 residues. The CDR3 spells CASSEGGGRDEKLFF. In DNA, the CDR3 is TGTGCCAGCAGTGAAGGAGGAGGAAGGGATGAAAAACTGTTTTTT.